Detailed here is one T cell receptor (beta chain). No antigen is known for it. The CDR3 spans 11 residues. Looked up from germline, CDR1 is LNHDA and CDR2 is SQIVND (reference sequence). Trimming took 9 bases from V and 3 from J, leaving 9 bases between them. Sequenced by immunoSEQ multiplex PCR; TCRdb stores in-frame clones only, minus some. Found here are some 80,000 clones, more than 70% of them singletons; the top ten hold approximately 0.8%. These data come from a study of a mutant IDH1 vaccine in newly diagnosed glioma. Noted time point: week 23, last vaccination. Each vaccine dose was 300 ug of mutant IDH1 20-mer peptide, with topical imiquimod.

The sequence was obtained from a woman in her forties or fifties with glioma. The chain carries TRBV19 and TRBJ2-7, with D perhaps matching TRBD1 or TRBD2 (6 bases each). The sample in question was PBMCs, obtained from a glioma patient whose treatment included an IDH1 peptide vaccine. The DNA of the CDR3 is TGTGCCAGGGGGGGACACTACGAGCAGTACTTC. It yields the protein CARGGHYEQYF. The whole variable domain, filled in from reference TRBV19 and TRBJ2-7, reads DGGITQSPKYLFRKEGQNVTLSCEQNLNHDAMYWYRQDPGQGLRLIYYSQIVNDFQKGDIAEGYSVSREKKESFPLTVTSAQKNPTAFYLCARGGHYEQYFGPGTRLTVT.